A selection of T cell receptor beta chains follows, all from one sample in a study of beta chain features in type 1 diabetes. TCRdb's copy holds only in-frame clones and misses some; the assay was immunoSEQ multiplex PCR. This sample has under 850,000 clones; roughly 13% occur once, and the top ten carry around 0.022%. Material: naive CD4+ T cells from blood. The receptors derive from a man between 18 and 35 years old with type 1 diabetes. Both conserved end residues are part of each CDR3. D genes are given only for firm matches. Size is omitted from some rows. Given values are once, few, many or a class for expanded clones.

clone size: .
V gene: TRBV2
D gene: .
J gene: TRBJ1-4
CDR3 DNA: TGTGCCAGCATGTCCCGGATCTCAACTAATGAAAAACTGTTTTTT
CDR3 protein: CASMSRISTNEKLFF

clone size: .
V gene: TRBV6-5
D gene: .
J gene: TRBJ2-1
CDR3 DNA: TGTGCCAGCAGTTCGACTTTGGGAGGCTCCTACAATGAGCAGTTCTTC
CDR3 protein: CASSSTLGGSYNEQFF

clone size: few
V gene: TRBV2
D gene: .
J gene: TRBJ1-2
CDR3 DNA: TGTGCCAGCAGTGTTGGGACTTTGCACTACACCTTC
CDR3 protein: CASSVGTLHYTF

clone size: .
V gene: TRBV4-1
D gene: .
J gene: TRBJ1-5
CDR3 DNA: TGCGCCAGCAGCCAAGGAGGGAACAATCAGCCCCAGCATTTT
CDR3 protein: CASSQGGNNQPQHF

clone size: .
V gene: TRBV27
D gene: .
J gene: TRBJ2-1
CDR3 DNA: TGTGCCAGCAGTTTACCTGACAGGCCCCTATTGCAGCAGTTCTTC
CDR3 protein: CASSLPDRPLLQQFF

clone size: few
V gene: TRBV5-1
D gene: .
J gene: TRBJ2-5
CDR3 DNA: TGCGCCAGCAGCTTGATGGAGCGGTCCCCGGAGACCCAGTACTTC
CDR3 protein: CASSLMERSPETQYF

clone size: .
V gene: TRBV19
D gene: .
J gene: TRBJ1-2
CDR3 DNA: TGTGCCACCTATAGGGTATACTATGGCTACACCTTC
CDR3 protein: CATYRVYYGYTF

clone size: few
V gene: TRBV19
D gene: .
J gene: TRBJ2-2
CDR3 DNA: TGTGCCAGTAGTATGCACCCAGGGGCCACCGGGGAGCTGTTTTTT
CDR3 protein: CASSMHPGATGELFF

clone size: .
V gene: TRBV11-3
D gene: .
J gene: TRBJ2-1
CDR3 DNA: TGTGCCAGCAGCTCCTCTTGGAATGAGCAGTTCTTC
CDR3 protein: CASSSSWNEQFF

clone size: .
V gene: TRBV30
D gene: .
J gene: TRBJ2-5
CDR3 DNA: TGTGCCTGGAGTGTTGGGAAAGGGAAAGGAGAGACCCAGTACTTC
CDR3 protein: CAWSVGKGKGETQYF

clone size: .
V gene: TRBV7-2
D gene: .
J gene: TRBJ1-1
CDR3 DNA: TGTGCCAGCAGCGGCACAAGGGGGACGGTGGCTTTCTTT
CDR3 protein: CASSGTRGTVAFF

clone size: once
V gene: TRBV4-1
D gene: TRBD1
J gene: TRBJ1-1
CDR3 DNA: TGCGCCAGCAGCCCTACGGGACAGCGTACGACCCTGAACACTGAAGCTTTCTTT
CDR3 protein: CASSPTGQRTTLNTEAFF

clone size: .
V gene: TRBV30
D gene: .
J gene: TRBJ2-1
CDR3 DNA: TGTGCCTGGAGTGTCGACCTTGGGGGGTATAACTACAATGAGCAGTTCTTC
CDR3 protein: CAWSVDLGGYNYNEQFF

clone size: .
V gene: TRBV5-1
D gene: .
J gene: TRBJ1-2
CDR3 DNA: TGCGCCAGCAGCCGGGACTTAGCTAACTATGGCTACACCTTC
CDR3 protein: CASSRDLANYGYTF

clone size: .
V gene: TRBV4-1
D gene: .
J gene: TRBJ2-3
CDR3 DNA: TGCGCCAGCAGCCAAGTCATCGCAGGGGACATCACAGATACGCAGTATTTT
CDR3 protein: CASSQVIAGDITDTQYF

clone size: few
V gene: TRBV6-6
D gene: .
J gene: TRBJ2-7
CDR3 DNA: TGTGCCAGCACCCCCCGGGGGGCCGACGAGCAGTACTTC
CDR3 protein: CASTPRGADEQYF

clone size: .
V gene: TRBV7-9
D gene: TRBD1
J gene: TRBJ2-7
CDR3 DNA: TGTGCCAGCAGCCCGGGGACAGGGAGCTACGAGCAGTACTTC
CDR3 protein: CASSPGTGSYEQYF

clone size: .
V gene: TRBV7-9
D gene: .
J gene: TRBJ2-3
CDR3 DNA: TGTGCCAGCAGCTTGCAGGGGACCCGTTTCTCCACAGATACGCAGTATTTT
CDR3 protein: CASSLQGTRFSTDTQYF

clone size: .
V gene: TRBV10-2
D gene: .
J gene: TRBJ1-5
CDR3 DNA: TGCGCCAGCAGCGACCGACAGACCAGGGAGCCCCAGCATTTT
CDR3 protein: CASSDRQTREPQHF

clone size: .
V gene: TRBV19
D gene: TRBD1
J gene: TRBJ1-3
CDR3 DNA: TGTGCCAGTGGCGGGACAGCATTATCTGGAAACACCATATATTTT
CDR3 protein: CASGGTALSGNTIYF

clone size: few
V gene: TRBV18
D gene: .
J gene: TRBJ1-3
CDR3 DNA: TGTGCCAGCTCACCACGAGAAGGGGCTGGAAACACCATATATTTT
CDR3 protein: CASSPREGAGNTIYF

clone size: .
V gene: TRBV6-5
D gene: .
J gene: TRBJ1-2
CDR3 DNA: TGTGCCAGCAGTTTACAGAATAACTATGGCTACACCTTC
CDR3 protein: CASSLQNNYGYTF

clone size: .
V gene: TRBV4-1
D gene: TRBD2
J gene: TRBJ2-2
CDR3 DNA: TGCGCCAGCAGCCACGTACCCCGGGTCGGGACTAGCGGAACGAACACCGGGGAGCTGTTTTTT
CDR3 protein: CASSHVPRVGTSGTNTGELFF

clone size: few
V gene: TRBV30
D gene: .
J gene: TRBJ1-2
CDR3 DNA: TGTGCCTGGAGTGTCCAGGCGAACTATGGCTACACCTTC
CDR3 protein: CAWSVQANYGYTF

clone size: few
V gene: TRBV30
D gene: TRBD1
J gene: TRBJ1-5
CDR3 DNA: TGTGCCTGGAGTGGGGAGGGGGCGTATCAGCCCCAGCATTTT
CDR3 protein: CAWSGEGAYQPQHF

clone size: few
V gene: TRBV14
D gene: .
J gene: TRBJ2-2
CDR3 DNA: TGTGCCAGCAGGACTAGTGGCACCGGGGAGCTGTTTTTT
CDR3 protein: CASRTSGTGELFF

clone size: few
V gene: TRBV5-1
D gene: .
J gene: TRBJ2-7
CDR3 DNA: TGTGCCAGCAGCTTGAGGGGAACTAAGAACTACGAGCAGTACTTC
CDR3 protein: CASSLRGTKNYEQYF

clone size: few
V gene: TRBV5-1
D gene: TRBD1
J gene: TRBJ2-1
CDR3 DNA: TGCGCCAGCAGCTTGGGGGACAGTGCCTACAATGAGCAGTTCTTC
CDR3 protein: CASSLGDSAYNEQFF

clone size: .
V gene: TRBV30
D gene: .
J gene: TRBJ1-6
CDR3 DNA: TGTGCCTGGAGGGGACAAGTTAATTCACCCCTCCACTTT
CDR3 protein: CAWRGQVNSPLHF

clone size: .
V gene: TRBV6-1
D gene: .
J gene: TRBJ2-2
CDR3 DNA: TGTGCCAGCGTAAAGGCGGGCACCGGGGAGCTGTTTTTT
CDR3 protein: CASVKAGTGELFF

clone size: .
V gene: TRBV6-6
D gene: TRBD1
J gene: TRBJ1-2
CDR3 DNA: TGTGCCAGCAGTTCGGGACAGGCGGCCTATGGCTACACCTTC
CDR3 protein: CASSSGQAAYGYTF